This T cell receptor (beta chain) was found in a study of CD8 T cells in ankylosing spondylitis. Whole-study results and caveats: Past research had described some motif variants in reactive arthritis synovial fluid and blood. It appeared that ankylosing spondylitis blood was characterized by a TCR beta motif of several highly homologous variants. CD8+ cells made up the disease-linked clones, which were relatively rare in peripheral blood.

Points on this clonotype: What it binds is unknown.

Germline CDR1 reads MGHRA; CDR2 reads YSYEKL. V lost 3 bases and J lost 0, with 9 bases in between. CDR3 length: 15 residues. Molecular-barcoded quantitative 5'-RACE produced these TCR beta libraries. TCRdb re-analysed the 5' RACE reads in MiXCR, keeping a single row per CDR3 protein. The table includes approximately 300,000 distinct CDR3 sequences, approximately 8% detected once. The chain carries TRBV4-1 and TRBJ2-1; D call uncertain. This sequence originates from a male donor with ankylosing spondylitis. Specimen: blood, either unsorted or a sorted T cell fraction (not recorded which). CDR3 in amino acids: CASSQGIFSYNEQFF. The CDR3 nucleotides read TGCGCCAGCAGCCAGGGGATATTCTCCTACAATGAGCAGTTCTTC.